This entry lists 4 T cell receptor beta chains sequenced from one sample in a study of tissue T cells after allogeneic stem cell transplantation. Libraries were prepared by immunoSEQ multiplex PCR; TCRdb keeps only in-frame clonotypes and omits some of them. This table holds 2,500 to 3,500 clones, roughly 50% found once. Time point reported: mouse harvest day 14 after allogeneic transplant. Each mouse received 10^7 T-cell-depleted marrow cells plus 10^6 splenic CD5+ T cells by tail vein. Sequencing was carried out using lymph node tissue. The receptor set was obtained from a female BALB/c mouse given C57BL/6 T cells with graft-versus-host disease after an allogeneic hematopoietic cell transplant.

As to this clone: All gene names here are mouse names. The CDR3 end lies 1 residue beyond the end of the read and is filled in from the germline J gene. The chain recombines TRBV4 with TRBJ2-5; D possibly corresponds to TRBD2 (6 bases). Trimming removed 4 bases at V and 3 bases at J, with 11 bases between. The CDR3 spans 14 residues. From germline, CDR1 is LGHDT and CDR2 YNNKQL (reference sequence). The part of the CDR3 DNA that was read is TGTGCCAGCAGCTTCTTGGGGGAGCAAGACACCCAGTAC. Its protein product is CASSFLGEQDTQY. From start to end, the CDR3 is CASSFLGEQDTQYF. The full variable domain, rest sourced from reference TRBV4 and TRBJ2-5, is ETAVFQTPNYHVTQVGNEVSFNCKQTLGHDTMYWYKQDSKKLLKIMFSYNNKQLIVNETVPRRFSPQSSDKAHLNLRIKSVEPEDSAVYLCASSFLGEQDTQYFGPGTRLLVL.

This clone was seen more than once but under ten times. Gene names refer to mouse genes. The CDR3 goes on 1 residue after the read ends, and that part is filled in from the germline J gene. The chain has TRBV12-2 and TRBJ1-4; TRBD1 might be the D (5 bases). V was trimmed by 2 bases and J by 4 bases, leaving 7 bases between them. This CDR3 comprises 13 residues. CDR1 and CDR2 (germline): SGHLS, HYDKME. CDR3 DNA, as far as it was read: TGTGCCAGCTCTCGGGACGTCAACGAAAGATTATTT. Residues: CASSRDVNERLF. The whole CDR3 reads CASSRDVNERLFF.

Notes on this clone: The junction differs from germline at one of its ends, possibly a read error. Mouse gene names and germline throughout. The sequence runs out 1 residue before the end of the CDR3; the remainder is reconstructed from the germline J gene. The chain couples TRBV13-2 to TRBJ2-5; 8 nucleotides agree with TRBD2. The CDR3 extends over 16 amino acids. CDR1 is NNHNN, CDR2 SYGAGS, per germline (reference sequence). The DNA read from the CDR3 is TGTGCCCGCGGGGGGGGACGGGGGGGGCGCGAAGACACCCAGTAC. It specifies CARGGGRGGREDTQY. The CDR3 in its entirety is CARGGGRGGREDTQYF.

Only a few counts were recorded for this clone. The gene names given are mouse names. The CDR3 here is CASSLVTAYEQYF. The CDR3 DNA, read in part, is TGTGCAAGCAGCTTAGTGACAGCATATGAACAGTAC. The chain recombines TRBV16 with TRBJ2-7, with D tentatively TRBD1 (5 bases). The CDR3 is cut off 1 residue early in the read; its end comes from the germline J gene. The germline V and J ends were trimmed by 1 base and 4 bases, with 8 bases remaining between them. CDR3 size: 13 residues. Germline values: CDR1 SGHSA, CDR2 FRNQAP.